This TCR beta chain was captured in a study of CD8 T cells in ankylosing spondylitis (dated by TCRdb to 2017 to 2019). Background for the entire study: To find TCR variants linked to disease, the study profiled T cell receptor beta repertoires in ankylosing spondylitis patients and healthy donors. Samples of peripheral blood were taken, and for ankylosing spondylitis patients, synovial fluid was collected as well. The full study cohort was made up of roughly 25 ankylosing spondylitis patients and around 100 healthy donors. What the work shows at the level of the full study, not this receptor alone: The disease-linked clones showed a CD8+ phenotype and occurred at relatively low frequencies in peripheral blood. A TCR beta motif made up of 7 to 9 highly homologous amino acid variants appeared to be characteristic of blood from ankylosing spondylitis patients. Some TCR beta motif variants had previously been reported in synovial fluid and blood of reactive arthritis patients, which suggested common disease-initiation mechanisms. According to the report, matched synovial fluid samples from ankylosing spondylitis patients were significantly enriched for the disease-linked clones.

This clonotype came up a few times. Its antigen is currently not known. There are no base qualities to consult, and no much larger clone falls within one base. Sequenced using an Illumina HiSeq 2500. TCR beta libraries were prepared by quantitative 5'-RACE with molecular barcodes. Under the source paper's analysis protocol: Disease-linked TCR variants were identified with a new computational method built on a probabilistic model of VDJ rearrangement. The public reads were run again by TCRdb, first through fastp at Q25 and then through MiXCR, and only productive beta chains were kept. One record per CDR3 amino acid sequence lists the most common genes and DNA. The authors' filters were not applied to this entry. Across this sample there are 100,000 to 150,000 distinct CDR3 sequences, with approximately 17% seen only once. Jointly, the top ten make up approximately 30% of the sample. The TCR originated in a male donor with ankylosing spondylitis. Input material: blood, either unsorted or a sorted T cell fraction (not recorded which).

This receptor carries the CDR3 CASARDRPNTGELFF. At the DNA level, the sequence is TGTGCCAGTGCCCGGGACAGGCCGAACACCGGGGAGCTGTTTTTT. Recombination connected TRBV12-3 or TRBV12-4 to TRBJ2-2, and 8 junction bases match TRBD1. Clipping removes 9 bases from V and 0 bases from J, with 6 as the unmatched junction base count. From the cysteine through the phenylalanine, the CDR3 covers 15 amino acids. The CDR3 DNA has 45 bases and is translated from base 1.